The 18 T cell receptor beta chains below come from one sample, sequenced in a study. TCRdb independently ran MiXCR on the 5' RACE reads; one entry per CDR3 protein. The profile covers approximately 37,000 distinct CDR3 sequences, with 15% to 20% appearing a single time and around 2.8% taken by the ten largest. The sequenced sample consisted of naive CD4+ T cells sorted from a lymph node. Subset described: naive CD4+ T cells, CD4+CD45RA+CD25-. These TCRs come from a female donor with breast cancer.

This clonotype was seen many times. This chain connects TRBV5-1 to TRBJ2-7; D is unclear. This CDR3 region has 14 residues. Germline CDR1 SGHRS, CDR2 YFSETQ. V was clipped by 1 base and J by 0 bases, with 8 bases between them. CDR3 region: CASSLQVSSYEQYF. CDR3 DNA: TGCGCCAGCAGCTTGCAGGTGAGCTCCTACGAGCAGTACTTC.

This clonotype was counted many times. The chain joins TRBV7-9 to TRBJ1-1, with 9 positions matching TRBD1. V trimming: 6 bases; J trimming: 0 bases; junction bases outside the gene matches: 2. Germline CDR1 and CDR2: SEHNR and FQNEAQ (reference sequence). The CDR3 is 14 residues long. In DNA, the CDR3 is TGTGCCAGCAGGACAGGGGGATTGAACACTGAAGCTTTCTTT. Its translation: CASRTGGLNTEAFF.

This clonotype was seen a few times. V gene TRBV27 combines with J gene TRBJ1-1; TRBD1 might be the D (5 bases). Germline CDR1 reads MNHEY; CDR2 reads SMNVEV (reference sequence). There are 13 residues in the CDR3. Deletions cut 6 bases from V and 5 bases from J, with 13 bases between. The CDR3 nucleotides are TGTGCCAGCAGGCGCTACCAGGGAACTGAAGCTTTCTTT. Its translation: CASRRYQGTEAFF.

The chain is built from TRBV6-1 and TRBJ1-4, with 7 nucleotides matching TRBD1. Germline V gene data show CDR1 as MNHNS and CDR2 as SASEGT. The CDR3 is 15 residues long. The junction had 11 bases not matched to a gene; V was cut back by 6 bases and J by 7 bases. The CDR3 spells CASSRGPGGGEKLFF. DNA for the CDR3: TGTGCCAGCAGCAGGGGTCCAGGGGGTGGTGAAAAACTGTTTTTT.

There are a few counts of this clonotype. For the CDR3, the DNA is TGCGCCAGCAGCCCCCTTAGGAGTAGTTACGAGCAGTACTTC. It is translated as CASSPLRSSYEQYF. The gene calls are TRBV5-1 and TRBJ2-7; D not certain. Germline lookup yields CDR1 SGHRS and CDR2 YFSETQ. With 4 bases removed from V and 4 bases from J, the gap between germline ends came to 15 bases. The CDR3 is 14 residues long.

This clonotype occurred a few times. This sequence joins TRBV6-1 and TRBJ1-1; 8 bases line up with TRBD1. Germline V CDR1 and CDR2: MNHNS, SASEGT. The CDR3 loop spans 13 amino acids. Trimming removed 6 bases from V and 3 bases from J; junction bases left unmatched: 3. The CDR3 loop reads CASRLDRDTEAFF. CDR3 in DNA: TGTGCCAGCAGATTGGACAGGGACACTGAAGCTTTCTTT.

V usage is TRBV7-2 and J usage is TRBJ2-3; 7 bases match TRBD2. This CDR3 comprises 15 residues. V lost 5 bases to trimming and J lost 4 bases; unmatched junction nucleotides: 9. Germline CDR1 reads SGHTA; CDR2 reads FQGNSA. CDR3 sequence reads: CASSPSGSAADTQYF. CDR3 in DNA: TGTGCCAGCAGCCCTAGCGGTTCGGCGGCAGATACGCAGTATTTT.

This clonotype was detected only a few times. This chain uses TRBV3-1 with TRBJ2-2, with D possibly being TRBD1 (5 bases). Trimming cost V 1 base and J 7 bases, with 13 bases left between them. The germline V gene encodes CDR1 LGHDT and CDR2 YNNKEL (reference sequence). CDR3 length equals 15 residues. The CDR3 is CASSQGSRDSGELFF. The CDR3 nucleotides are TGTGCCAGCAGCCAAGGATCCAGGGATAGCGGGGAGCTGTTTTTT.

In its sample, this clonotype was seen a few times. In nucleotides, the CDR3 is TGTGCCAGCAGTTTTCCCGACAGCAACTATGGCTACACCTTC. Translated: CASSFPDSNYGYTF. The V and J genes are TRBV6-6 and TRBJ1-2; weak D call: TRBD1 (5 bases). This CDR3 region has 14 residues. Germline V lookup: CDR1 MNHNY, CDR2 SVGAGI (reference sequence). V was cut by 4 bases and J by 2 bases, with 11 bases left in between.

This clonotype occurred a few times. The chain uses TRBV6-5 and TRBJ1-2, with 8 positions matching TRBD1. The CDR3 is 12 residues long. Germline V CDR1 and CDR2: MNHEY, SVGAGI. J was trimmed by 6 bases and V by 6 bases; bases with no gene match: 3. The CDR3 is CASRGQGNGYTF. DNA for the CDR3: TGTGCCAGCAGAGGACAGGGTAATGGCTACACCTTC.

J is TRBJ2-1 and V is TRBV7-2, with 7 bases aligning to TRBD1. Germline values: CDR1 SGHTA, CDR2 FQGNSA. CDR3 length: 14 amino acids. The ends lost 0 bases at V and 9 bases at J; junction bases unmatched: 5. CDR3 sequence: CASSLAGGSGEQFF. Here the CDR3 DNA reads TGTGCCAGCAGCTTAGCAGGGGGCTCGGGTGAGCAGTTCTTC.

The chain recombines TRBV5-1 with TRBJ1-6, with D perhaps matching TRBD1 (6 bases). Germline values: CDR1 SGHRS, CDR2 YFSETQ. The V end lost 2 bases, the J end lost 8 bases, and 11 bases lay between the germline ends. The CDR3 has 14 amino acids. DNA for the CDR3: TGCGCCAGCAGCTTAGGGGGTATGGATTCACCCCTCCACTTT. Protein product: CASSLGGMDSPLHF.

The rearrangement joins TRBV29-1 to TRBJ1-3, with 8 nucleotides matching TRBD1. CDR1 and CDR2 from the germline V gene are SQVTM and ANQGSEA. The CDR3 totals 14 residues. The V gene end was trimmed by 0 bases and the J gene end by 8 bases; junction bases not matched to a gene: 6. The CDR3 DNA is TGCAGCGTTGAAGATCCCGCCAGGGGGCACACCATATATTTT. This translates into CSVEDPARGHTIYF. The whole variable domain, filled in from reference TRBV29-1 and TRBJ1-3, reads SAVISQKPSRDICQRGTSLTIQCQVDSQVTMMFWYRQQPGQSLTLIATANQGSEATYESGFVIDKFPISRPNLTFSTLTVSNMSPEDSSIYLCSVEDPARGHTIYFGEGSWLTVV.

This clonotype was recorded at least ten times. For the CDR3, the DNA is TGTGCCAGCAGGCATGGGACTAGCGGGCACTCCTACAATGAGCAGTTCTTC. It codes for CASRHGTSGHSYNEQFF. The chain is built from TRBV12-3 or TRBV12-4 and TRBJ2-1; 12 nucleotides agree with TRBD2. The V gene end was trimmed by 6 bases and the J gene end by 0 bases; junction bases not matched to a gene: 6. This CDR3 comprises 17 residues.

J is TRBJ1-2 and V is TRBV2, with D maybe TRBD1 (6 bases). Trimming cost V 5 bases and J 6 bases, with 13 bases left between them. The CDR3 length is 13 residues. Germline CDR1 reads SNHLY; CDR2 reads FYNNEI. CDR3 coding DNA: TGTGCCAGCAGTTTGGCGGGGGCGGATGGCTACACCTTC. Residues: CASSLAGADGYTF.

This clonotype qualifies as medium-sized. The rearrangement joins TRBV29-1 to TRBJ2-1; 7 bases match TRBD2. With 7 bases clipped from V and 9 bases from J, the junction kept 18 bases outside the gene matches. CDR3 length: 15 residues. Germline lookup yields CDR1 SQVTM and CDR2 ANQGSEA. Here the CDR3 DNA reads TGCAGCGCGGCCGGTGGGAGGGCTATAATGTCTGAGCAGTTCTTC. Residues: CSAAGGRAIMSEQFF.

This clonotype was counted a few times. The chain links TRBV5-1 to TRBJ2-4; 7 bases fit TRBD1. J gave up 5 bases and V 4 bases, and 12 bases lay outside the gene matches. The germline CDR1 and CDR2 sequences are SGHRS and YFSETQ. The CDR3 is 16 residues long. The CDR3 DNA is TGCGCCAGCAGCCCACTGGGACAGAACCCTCAAAACATTCAGTACTTC. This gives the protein CASSPLGQNPQNIQYF. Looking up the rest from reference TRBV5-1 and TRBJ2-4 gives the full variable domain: KAGVTQTPRYLIKTRGQQVTLSCSPISGHRSVSWYQQTPGQGLQFLFEYFSETQRNKGNFPGRFSGRQFSNSRSEMNVSTLELGDSALYLCASSPLGQNPQNIQYFGAGTRLSVL.

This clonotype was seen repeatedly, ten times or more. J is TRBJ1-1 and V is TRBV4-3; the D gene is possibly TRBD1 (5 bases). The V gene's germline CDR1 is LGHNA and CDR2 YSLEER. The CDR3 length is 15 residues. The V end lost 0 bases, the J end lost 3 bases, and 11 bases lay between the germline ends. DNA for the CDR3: TGCGCCAGCAGCCAAGATGGGGACCGGTACACTGAAGCTTTCTTT. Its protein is CASSQDGDRYTEAFF.